This TCR beta chain is from a study of early T cells in non-severe SARS-CoV-2 infection. One entry per CDR3 protein results from TCRdb running MiXCR on the 5' RACE reads. The sample records approximately 45,000 distinct CDR3 sequences, approximately 11% being singletons. This clonotype was found a few times. The clonotype was recovered from an adult who was a healthcare worker with PCR-confirmed SARS-CoV-2 infection or an uninfected control (not recorded which). Sequencing used whole blood.

CDR3: CASSYVDGPGSPLHF. CDR3 sequence (DNA): TGTGCCAGCAGTTACGTGGACGGACCCGGTTCACCCCTCCACTTT. The chain is built from TRBV6-6 and TRBJ1-6; D is undetermined. This CDR3 region has 15 residues. CDR1 is MNHNY, CDR2 SVGAGI, per germline (reference sequence). The V and J ends lost 2 bases and 9 bases respectively, with 14 bases between them.